The source of this T cell receptor beta chain is a study of regulatory T cells in long-lasting Graves disease. A few counts support this clonotype. CDR3 length: 15 amino acids. V was clipped by 5 bases and J by 3 bases; unmatched bases: 8. CDR1 is DFQATT and CDR2 is SNEGSKA in the germline V gene (reference sequence). Time point noted: persistent/refractory GD, antithyroid drugs over 5 years with positive TRAb. Extracted RNA from PBMCs served as the source of the TCR library. Investigators report Graves' disease was diagnosed under American Thyroid Association guidelines. Xi'an, China, was home to the endocrinology department that provided patients. The TCR beta library used iRepertoire HTBI primers with Arm-PCR amplification of CDR3. One entry per CDR3 protein, called by TCRdb with MiXCR from the multiplex PCR reads. This table holds roughly 500,000 distinct CDR3 sequences, about 20% found once.

The starting material was peripheral blood mononuclear cells (PBMCs), obtained when the disease was refractory, from a patient treated with antithyroid drugs. The clonotype comes from a female donor with Graves disease. V gene TRBV20-1 combines with J gene TRBJ2-2, with 8 bases that match TRBD1. The CDR3 region has the DNA TGCAGTGCTTCGACAGGGGAAGGGTACACCGGGGAGCTGTTTTTT. Amino acids: CSASTGEGYTGELFF.